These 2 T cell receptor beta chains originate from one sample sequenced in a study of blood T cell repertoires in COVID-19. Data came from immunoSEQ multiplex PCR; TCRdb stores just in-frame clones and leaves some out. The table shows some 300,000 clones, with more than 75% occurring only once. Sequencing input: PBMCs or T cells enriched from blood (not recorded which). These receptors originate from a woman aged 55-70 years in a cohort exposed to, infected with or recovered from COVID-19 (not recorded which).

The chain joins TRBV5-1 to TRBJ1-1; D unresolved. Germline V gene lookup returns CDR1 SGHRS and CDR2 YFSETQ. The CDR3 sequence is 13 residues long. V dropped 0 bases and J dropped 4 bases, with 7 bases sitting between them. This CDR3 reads CASSLEWATEAFF. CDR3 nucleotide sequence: TGCGCCAGCAGCTTGGAATGGGCCACTGAAGCTTTCTTT.

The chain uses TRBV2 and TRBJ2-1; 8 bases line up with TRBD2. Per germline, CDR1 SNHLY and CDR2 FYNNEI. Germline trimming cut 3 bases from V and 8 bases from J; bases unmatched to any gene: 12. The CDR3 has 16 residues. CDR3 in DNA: TGTGCCAGCAGTGACCAAGGAGCGGGAGTTGGGGATGAGCAGTTCTTC. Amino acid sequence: CASSDQGAGVGDEQFF.